This T cell receptor (beta chain) was sequenced in a study of OX40 agonist ivuxolimab in advanced cancers. Looking at the study overall: Patients in dose escalation had liver, melanoma, kidney or head and neck cancers.

With regard to this clone: Its antigen is still unknown.

Profiling relied on immunoSEQ multiplex PCR, and the TCRdb table lists in-frame clones only, not all of them. Among approximately 70,000 clones listed, 86% were seen once. Germline CDR1 SGDLS, CDR2 YYNGEE. The CDR3 length is 15 residues. V was clipped by 3 bases and J by 0 bases; unmatched bases: 3. Whole-study findings and limits: Among T cells, CD8+ cells averaged more expanded clones than CD4+ cells.

The input for sequencing was CD4+ or CD8+ T cells sorted from blood, taken in a trial of the OX40 agonist ivuxolimab. This chain connects TRBV9 to TRBJ2-1; 7 bases are a match to TRBD2. This sequence originates from an adult with an advanced solid tumor such as melanoma, head and neck, liver or kidney cancer. CDR3 residues: CASSAGGGSYNEQFF. The CDR3, as DNA: TGTGCCAGCAGCGCGGGCGGGGGCTCCTACAATGAGCAGTTCTTC.